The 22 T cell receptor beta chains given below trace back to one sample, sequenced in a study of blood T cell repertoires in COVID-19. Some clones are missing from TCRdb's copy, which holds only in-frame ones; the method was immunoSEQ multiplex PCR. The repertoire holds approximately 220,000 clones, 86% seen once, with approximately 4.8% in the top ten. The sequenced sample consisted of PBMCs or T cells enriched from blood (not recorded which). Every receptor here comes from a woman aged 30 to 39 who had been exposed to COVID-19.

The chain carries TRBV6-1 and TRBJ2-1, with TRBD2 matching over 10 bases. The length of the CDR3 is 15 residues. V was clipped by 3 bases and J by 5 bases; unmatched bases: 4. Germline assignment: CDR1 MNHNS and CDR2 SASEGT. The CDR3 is CASSDWTSGDNEQFF. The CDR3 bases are TGTGCCAGCAGTGATTGGACTAGCGGTGACAATGAGCAGTTCTTC.

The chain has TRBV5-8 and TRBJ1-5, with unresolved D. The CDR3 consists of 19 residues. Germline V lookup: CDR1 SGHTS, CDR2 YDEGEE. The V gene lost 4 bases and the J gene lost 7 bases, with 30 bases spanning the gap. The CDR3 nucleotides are TGTGCCAGCAGCCCTTTTGTCCCCTTGAACCTGGGTGCGGGACAGCCCCAGCATTTT. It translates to CASSPFVPLNLGAGQPQHF.

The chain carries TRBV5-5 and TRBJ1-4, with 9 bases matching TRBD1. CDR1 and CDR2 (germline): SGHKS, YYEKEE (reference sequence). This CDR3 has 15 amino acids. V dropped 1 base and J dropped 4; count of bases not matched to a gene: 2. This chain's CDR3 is CASSLTGQGNEKLFF. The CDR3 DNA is TGTGCCAGCAGCTTGACGGGACAGGGTAATGAAAAACTGTTTTTT.

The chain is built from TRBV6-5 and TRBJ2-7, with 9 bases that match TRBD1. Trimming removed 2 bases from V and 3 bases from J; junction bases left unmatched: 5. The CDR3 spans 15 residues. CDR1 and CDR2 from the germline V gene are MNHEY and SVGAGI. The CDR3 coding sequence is TGTGCCAGCAGTTACAGTCCGGGACAGGGCTACGAGCAGTACTTC. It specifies CASSYSPGQGYEQYF.

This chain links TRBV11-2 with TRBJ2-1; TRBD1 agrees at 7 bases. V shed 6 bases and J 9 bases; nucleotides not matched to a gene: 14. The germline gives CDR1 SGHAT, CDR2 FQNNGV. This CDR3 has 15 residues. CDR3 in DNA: TGTGCCAGCAGGAGACAGGGCGATTCAACAAGTGAGCAGTTCTTC. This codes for CASRRQGDSTSEQFF.

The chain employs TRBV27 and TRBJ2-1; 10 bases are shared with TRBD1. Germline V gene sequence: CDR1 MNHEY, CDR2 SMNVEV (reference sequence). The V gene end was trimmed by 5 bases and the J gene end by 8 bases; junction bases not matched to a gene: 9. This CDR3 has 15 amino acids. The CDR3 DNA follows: TGTGCCAGCAGTCGCCCGGGACAGGGGAAGGATGAGCAGTTCTTC. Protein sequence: CASSRPGQGKDEQFF.

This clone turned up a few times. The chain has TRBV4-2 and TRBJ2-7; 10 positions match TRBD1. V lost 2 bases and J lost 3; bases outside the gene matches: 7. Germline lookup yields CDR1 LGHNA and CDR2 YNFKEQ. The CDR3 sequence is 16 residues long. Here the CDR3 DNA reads TGTGCCAGCAGCCAAATACCCGGGACAGGGGACTACGAGCAGTACTTC. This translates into CASSQIPGTGDYEQYF.

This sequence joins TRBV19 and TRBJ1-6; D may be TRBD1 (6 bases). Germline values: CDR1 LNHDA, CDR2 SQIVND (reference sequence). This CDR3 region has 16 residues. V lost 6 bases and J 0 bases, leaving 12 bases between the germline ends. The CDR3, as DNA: TGTGCCAGTAGCCCAACAGGGAGCTCCTATAATTCACCCCTCCACTTT. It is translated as CASSPTGSSYNSPLHF.

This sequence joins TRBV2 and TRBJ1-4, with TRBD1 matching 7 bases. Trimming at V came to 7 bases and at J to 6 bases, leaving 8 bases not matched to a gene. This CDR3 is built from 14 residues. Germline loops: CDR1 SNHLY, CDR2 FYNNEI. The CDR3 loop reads CASTPGQPYEKLFF. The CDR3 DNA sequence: TGTGCCAGCACTCCGGGACAGCCTTATGAAAAACTGTTTTTT.

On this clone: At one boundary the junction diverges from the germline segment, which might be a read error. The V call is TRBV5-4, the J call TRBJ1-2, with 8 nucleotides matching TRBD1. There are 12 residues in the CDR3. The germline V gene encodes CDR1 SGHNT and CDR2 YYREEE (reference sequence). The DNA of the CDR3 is TGTGCCAGCAGCTTGGTGGGGGACAGGCCGAACTTC. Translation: CASSLVGDRPNF.

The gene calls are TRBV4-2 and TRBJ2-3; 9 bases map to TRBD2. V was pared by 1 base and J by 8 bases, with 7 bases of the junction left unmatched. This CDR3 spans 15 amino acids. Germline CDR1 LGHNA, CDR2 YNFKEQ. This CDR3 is CASSQVGGGAGTQYF. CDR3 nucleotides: TGTGCCAGCAGCCAAGTGGGCGGGGGGGCCGGTACGCAGTATTTT.

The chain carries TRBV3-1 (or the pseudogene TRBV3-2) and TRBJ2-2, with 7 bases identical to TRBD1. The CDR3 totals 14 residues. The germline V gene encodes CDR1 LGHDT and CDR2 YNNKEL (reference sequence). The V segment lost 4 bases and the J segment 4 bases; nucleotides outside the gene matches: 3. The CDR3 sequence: CASSLRQGTGELFF. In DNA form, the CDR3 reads TGTGCCAGCAGCCTACGACAGGGCACCGGGGAGCTGTTTTTT.

The CDR3 sequence: CASRDLNTEAFF. In nucleotides, the CDR3 is TGCGCCAGCAGAGACTTGAACACTGAAGCTTTCTTT. This chain connects TRBV4-1 to TRBJ1-1; no firm D call. Germline V gives CDR1 MGHRA, CDR2 YSYEKL. The CDR3 has 12 amino acids. The V gene lost 6 bases and the J gene lost 0 bases, with 5 bases spanning the gap.

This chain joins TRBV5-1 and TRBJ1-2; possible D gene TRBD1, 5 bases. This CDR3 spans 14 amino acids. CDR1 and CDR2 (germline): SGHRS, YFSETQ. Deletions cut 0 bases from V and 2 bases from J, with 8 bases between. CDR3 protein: CASSLGAGNYGYTF. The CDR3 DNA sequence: TGCGCCAGCAGCTTGGGGGCAGGGAACTATGGCTACACCTTC.

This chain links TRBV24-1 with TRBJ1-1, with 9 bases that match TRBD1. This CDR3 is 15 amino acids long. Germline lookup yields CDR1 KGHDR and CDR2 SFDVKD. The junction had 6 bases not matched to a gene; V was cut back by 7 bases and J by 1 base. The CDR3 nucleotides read TGTGCCACCAGGCGGACAGGGGAAGAGAACACTGAAGCTTTCTTT. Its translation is CATRRTGEENTEAFF.

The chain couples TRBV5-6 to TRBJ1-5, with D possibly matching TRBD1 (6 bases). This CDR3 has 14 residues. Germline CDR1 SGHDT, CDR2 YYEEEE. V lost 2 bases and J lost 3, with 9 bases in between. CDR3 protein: CASSFRDTNQPQHF. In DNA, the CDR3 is TGTGCCAGCAGCTTCCGGGACACCAATCAGCCCCAGCATTTT. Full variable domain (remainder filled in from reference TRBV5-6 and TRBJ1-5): DAGVTQSPTHLIKTRGQQVTLRCSPKSGHDTVSWYQQALGQGPQFIFQYYEEEERQRGNFPDRFSGHQFPNYSSELNVNALLLGDSALYLCASSFRDTNQPQHFGDGTRLSIL.

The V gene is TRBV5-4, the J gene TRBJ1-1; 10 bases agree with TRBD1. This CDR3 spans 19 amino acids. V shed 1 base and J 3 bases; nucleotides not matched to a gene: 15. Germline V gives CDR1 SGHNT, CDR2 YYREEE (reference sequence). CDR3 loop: CASSLRTGTGAVLDTEAFF. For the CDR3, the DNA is TGTGCCAGCAGCTTGAGGACCGGGACAGGGGCTGTATTGGACACTGAAGCTTTCTTT. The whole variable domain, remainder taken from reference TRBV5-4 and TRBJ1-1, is ETGVTQSPTHLIKTRGQQVTLRCSSQSGHNTVSWYQQALGQGPQFIFQYYREEENGRGNFPPRFSGLQFPNYSSELNVNALELDDSALYLCASSLRTGTGAVLDTEAFFGQGTRLTVV.

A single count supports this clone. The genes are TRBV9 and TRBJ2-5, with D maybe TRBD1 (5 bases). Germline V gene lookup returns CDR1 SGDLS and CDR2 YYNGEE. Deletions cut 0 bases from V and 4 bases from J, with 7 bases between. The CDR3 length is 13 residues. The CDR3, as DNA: TGTGCCAGCAGCGTAGGGGGCATAGAGACCCAGTACTTC. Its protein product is CASSVGGIETQYF. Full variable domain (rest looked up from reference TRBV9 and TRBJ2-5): DSGVTQTPKHLITATGQRVTLRCSPRSGDLSVYWYQQSLDQGLQFLIQYYNGEERAKGNILERFSAQQFPDLHSELNLSSLELGDSALYFCASSVGGIETQYFGPGTRLLVL.

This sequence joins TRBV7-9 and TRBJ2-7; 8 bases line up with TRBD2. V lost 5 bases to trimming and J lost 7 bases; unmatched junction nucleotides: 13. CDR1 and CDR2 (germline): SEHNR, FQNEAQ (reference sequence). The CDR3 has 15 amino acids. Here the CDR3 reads CASSLQTGLVEEQYF. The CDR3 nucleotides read TGTGCCAGCAGCCTCCAAACGGGACTAGTAGAAGAGCAGTACTTC.

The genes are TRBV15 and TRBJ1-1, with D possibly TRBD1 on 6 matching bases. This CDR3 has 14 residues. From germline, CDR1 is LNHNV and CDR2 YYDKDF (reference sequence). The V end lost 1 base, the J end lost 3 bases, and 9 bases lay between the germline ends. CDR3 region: CATSRAGQYTEAFF. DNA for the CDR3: TGTGCCACCAGCAGAGCCGGACAGTACACTGAAGCTTTCTTT. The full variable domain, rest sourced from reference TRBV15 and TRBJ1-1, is DAMVIQNPRYQVTQFGKPVTLSCSQTLNHNVMYWYQQKSSQAPKLLFHYYDKDFNNEADTPDNFQSRRPNTSFCFLDIRSPGLGDTAMYLCATSRAGQYTEAFFGQGTRLTVV.

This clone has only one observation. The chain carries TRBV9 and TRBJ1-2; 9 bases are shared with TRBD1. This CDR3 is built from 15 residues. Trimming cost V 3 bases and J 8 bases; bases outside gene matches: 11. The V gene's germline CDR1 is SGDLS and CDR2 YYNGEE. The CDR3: CASSAPWTGDEGYTF. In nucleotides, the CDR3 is TGTGCCAGCAGCGCACCTTGGACAGGGGACGAGGGCTACACCTTC.

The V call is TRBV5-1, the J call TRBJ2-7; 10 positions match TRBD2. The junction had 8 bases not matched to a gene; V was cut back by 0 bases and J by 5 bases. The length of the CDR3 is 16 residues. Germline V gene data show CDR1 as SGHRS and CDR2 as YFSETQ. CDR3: CASSLGQRGGRDEQYF. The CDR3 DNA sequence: TGCGCCAGCAGCTTGGGGCAGCGGGGGGGCCGCGACGAGCAGTACTTC.